These 27 T cell receptor beta chains were all obtained from the same sample, sequenced in a study of PD-L1 blockade in urothelial cancer. Time point given: peripheral blood 6 weeks after treatment start. Produced via immunoSEQ multiplex PCR; TCRdb's table is partial and in-frame only. Among more than 45,000 clones listed, around 85% were seen once. Sequences were derived from PBMCs, sampled around atezolizumab (anti-PD-L1) treatment. The receptor source for this set is a man between 60 and 70 years old with urothelial cancer.

CDR3 coding DNA: TGTGCCAGCGGGGGCTTGAGGAATTCACCCCTCCACTTT. Its protein product is CASGGLRNSPLHF. This chain connects TRBV4-2 to TRBJ1-6; tentatively, D is TRBD1 (6 bases). CDR3 length: 13 residues. The V gene's germline CDR1 is LGHNA and CDR2 YNFKEQ. Trimming stripped 8 bases from V and 7 bases from J, with 12 bases between.

CDR3 protein: CASSPEITSNQPQHF. The DNA of the CDR3 is TGTGCCAGCTCCCCAGAGATAACTAGCAATCAGCCCCAGCATTTT. This chain uses TRBV18 with TRBJ1-5; D call uncertain. V lost 6 bases and J lost 0, with 12 bases in between. Germline V gene lookup returns CDR1 KGHSH and CDR2 LQKENI. The CDR3 totals 15 residues.

The genes are TRBV4-1 and TRBJ2-7; 9 positions agree with TRBD1. There are 16 residues in the CDR3. CDR1 is MGHRA and CDR2 is YSYEKL in the germline V gene. V lost 4 bases, J lost 1 base, and 8 bases stayed unmatched. DNA of the CDR3: TGCGCCAGCAGCCGACTACAGGGGGCTGTTTCCTACGAGCAGTACTTC. It is translated as CASSRLQGAVSYEQYF.

The chain recombines TRBV5-6 with TRBJ1-1; 9 positions match TRBD1. This CDR3 has 12 amino acids. Germline CDR1 SGHDT, CDR2 YYEEEE. With V trimmed by 7 bases and J by 10 bases, 8 bases remained unmatched. CDR3 amino acids: CASGTGIKGAFF. CDR3 DNA sequence: TGTGCCAGCGGGACAGGGATTAAGGGAGCTTTCTTT.

The V call is TRBV5-1, the J call TRBJ2-7, with 8 bases aligning to TRBD2. The V gene end was trimmed by 0 bases and the J gene end by 3 bases; junction bases not matched to a gene: 8. The CDR3 spans 16 residues. Germline-derived CDR1 and CDR2 are SGHRS and YFSETQ. The CDR3: CASSLVVGSGDYEQYF. CDR3 coding DNA: TGCGCCAGCAGCTTGGTAGTGGGTAGCGGGGACTACGAGCAGTACTTC.

J is TRBJ2-5 and V is TRBV29-1; D unclear. The V end was cut by 1 base, the J end by 5 bases, with 5 bases between. Germline CDR1 reads SQVTM; CDR2 reads ANQGSEA. The CDR3 is made up of 11 amino acids. Here the CDR3 DNA reads TGCAGCGTTGAAGTTGCGGAGACCCAGTACTTC. This translates into CSVEVAETQYF.

This rearrangement joins TRBV9 to TRBJ2-5, with a weak D call TRBD2 (5 bases). Germline assignment: CDR1 SGDLS and CDR2 YYNGEE. V dropped 4 bases and J dropped 5 bases, with 12 bases sitting between them. The CDR3 totals 13 residues. The CDR3 is CASSLGNLETQYF. The CDR3 DNA follows: TGTGCCAGCAGCCTCGGGAATTTGGAGACCCAGTACTTC.

This chain links TRBV28 with TRBJ2-7; 8 bases line up with TRBD2. The V and J ends lost 5 bases and 2 bases, in that order; junction bases with no gene match: 5. This CDR3 region has 14 residues. Germline V gene sequence: CDR1 MDHEN, CDR2 SYDVKM. CDR3 protein: CASSEGLATYEQYF. The CDR3 nucleotides are TGTGCCAGCAGTGAAGGACTAGCAACCTACGAGCAGTACTTC.

Only a few counts were recorded for this clone. The chain uses TRBV27 and TRBJ2-7; 9 nucleotides line up with TRBD1. Trimming removed 6 bases from V and 7 bases from J; junction bases left unmatched: 7. CDR3 length: 13 amino acids. From germline, CDR1 is MNHEY and CDR2 SMNVEV (reference sequence). CDR3 coding DNA: TGTGCCAGCAGGCCGGACAGGGGCTGGGAGCAGTACTTC. Amino acids: CASRPDRGWEQYF.

The chain joins TRBV19 to TRBJ1-2, with TRBD1 as a possible D gene (6 bases). Trimming pared 3 bases from V and 4 bases from J, leaving 15 bases between. CDR1 and CDR2 from the germline V gene are LNHDA and SQIVND (reference sequence). This CDR3 is 15 amino acids long. The CDR3 region is CASSIMDRSSYGYTF. CDR3 coding DNA: TGTGCCAGTAGTATTATGGACAGAAGTTCCTATGGCTACACCTTC.

The rearrangement uses TRBV28 and TRBJ1-5; perhaps TRBD1 as D (6 bases). Germline V gene sequence: CDR1 MDHEN, CDR2 SYDVKM. V was pared by 6 bases and J by 0 bases, with 12 bases between. The CDR3 contains 15 residues. The CDR3 is CASRLTGHSNQPQHF. CDR3 nucleotide sequence: TGTGCCAGCAGGTTGACAGGTCATAGCAATCAGCCCCAGCATTTT.

This rearrangement joins TRBV18 to TRBJ2-7; D uncertain. The germline gives CDR1 KGHSH, CDR2 LQKENI. V lost 5 bases and J lost 0, with 5 bases in between. The CDR3 is 12 amino acids. The CDR3 sequence is CASSASSYEQYF. Written as DNA, the CDR3 is TGTGCCAGCTCAGCGAGCTCCTACGAGCAGTACTTC.

The chain carries TRBV7-9 and TRBJ2-7, with TRBD1 identical over 10 bases. The trim removed 0 bases at V and 7 bases at J, leaving 9 bases unmatched. Germline V gene lookup returns CDR1 SEHNR and CDR2 FQNEAQ (reference sequence). The CDR3 loop spans 16 amino acids. CDR3 in amino acids: CASSLARGDRGEEQYF. The CDR3, as DNA: TGTGCCAGCAGCTTAGCGAGGGGGGACAGGGGCGAAGAGCAGTACTTC. Full variable domain (remainder filled in from reference TRBV7-9 and TRBJ2-7): DTGVSQNPRHKITKRGQNVTFRCDPISEHNRLYWYRQTLGQGPEFLTYFQNEAQLEKSRLLSDRFSAERPKGSFSTLEIQRTEQGDSAMYLCASSLARGDRGEEQYFGPGTRLTVT.

This clone has a handful of counts. The rearrangement uses TRBV7-3 and TRBJ2-3, with TRBD1 identical over 10 bases. The V segment lost 3 bases and the J segment 0 bases; nucleotides outside the gene matches: 3. The length of the CDR3 is 16 residues. The germline V gene has CDR1 SGHTA and CDR2 FQGTGA. CDR3 loop: CASSLGGQGSTDTQYF. CDR3 in DNA: TGTGCCAGCAGCTTGGGGGGACAGGGGAGCACAGATACGCAGTATTTT.

The genes are TRBV27 and TRBJ2-7; 7 bases are shared with TRBD1. The junction had 16 bases not matched to a gene; V was cut back by 3 bases and J by 2 bases. This CDR3 has 18 amino acids. Germline V gene sequence: CDR1 MNHEY, CDR2 SMNVEV (reference sequence). CDR3 sequence: CASSLARRSGGMAYEQYF. CDR3 nucleotides: TGTGCCAGCAGTTTGGCCAGACGCTCAGGGGGAATGGCCTACGAGCAGTACTTC.

The CDR3 DNA is TGTGCCACCAGCAGGACAGGGGGATTACAAGAGACCCAGTACTTC. This gives the protein CATSRTGGLQETQYF. V gene TRBV15 combines with J gene TRBJ2-5; 9 bases align to TRBD1. V gave up 3 bases and J gave up 2 bases; unmatched junction bases: 4. This CDR3 spans 15 amino acids. Germline V gene data show CDR1 as LNHNV and CDR2 as YYDKDF (reference sequence).

This sequence joins TRBV4-3 and TRBJ2-2; D ambiguous. The CDR3 is 15 residues long. Germline CDR1 LGHNA, CDR2 YSLEER. V lost 1 base and J lost 0, with 6 bases in between. The CDR3 sequence is CASSQAPPNTGELFF. The CDR3 bases are TGCGCCAGCAGCCAAGCTCCCCCGAACACCGGGGAGCTGTTTTTT.

The chain couples TRBV7-9 to TRBJ1-1, with D uncertain. Germline lookup yields CDR1 SEHNR and CDR2 FQNEAQ (reference sequence). The CDR3 is 14 residues long. Trimming removed 1 base at V and 5 bases at J, with 11 bases between. CDR3 sequence reads: CASSLGMGGTEAFF. In nucleotides, the CDR3 is TGTGCCAGCAGCTTAGGTATGGGAGGAACTGAAGCTTTCTTT.

This chain links TRBV19 with TRBJ2-3, with D possibly being TRBD2 (5 bases). Germline values: CDR1 LNHDA, CDR2 SQIVND (reference sequence). V lost 6 bases and J lost 3, with 13 bases in between. This CDR3 is 14 amino acids long. This chain's CDR3 is CASRVGRGTDTQYF. The CDR3, as DNA: TGTGCCAGTAGGGTGGGCCGGGGAACAGATACGCAGTATTTT.

This clone was counted a few times. V and J are TRBV2 and TRBJ1-6; no reliable D call. The CDR3 contains 14 residues. V was trimmed by 6 bases and J by 8 bases, leaving 14 bases between them. The germline CDR1 and CDR2 sequences are SNHLY and FYNNEI. CDR3 in DNA: TGTGCCAGCAGACCCGGGATCGGGGATTCACCCCTCCACTTT. Its protein is CASRPGIGDSPLHF.

The V and J genes are TRBV11-3 and TRBJ1-3; 11 bases line up with TRBD1. This CDR3 region has 20 residues. The V gene's germline CDR1 is SGHNT and CDR2 YENEEA. V dropped 5 bases and J dropped 0; count of bases not matched to a gene: 15. CDR3 in DNA: TGTGCCAGCAGCGATATACCCGGGACAGGGGGTTTCTTCTCTGGAAACACCATATATTTT. This translates into CASSDIPGTGGFFSGNTIYF.

This rearrangement joins TRBV5-8 to TRBJ2-3; 10 bases are shared with TRBD2. Germline V gene lookup returns CDR1 SGHTS and CDR2 YDEGEE. There are 17 residues in the CDR3. The V and J ends lost 0 bases and 2 bases, in that order; junction bases with no gene match: 6. The CDR3 sequence is CASSLGRLAGDTDTQYF. The CDR3 region has the DNA TGTGCCAGCAGCTTGGGTCGTCTAGCGGGGGACACAGATACGCAGTATTTT.

The CDR3 protein is CASSTLAGGRTDTQYF. In DNA, the CDR3 is TGTGCCAGCAGCACTCTAGCGGGGGGCCGTACAGATACGCAGTATTTT. The chain carries TRBV9 and TRBJ2-3, with 11 bases lining up with TRBD2. Germline-derived CDR1 and CDR2 are SGDLS and YYNGEE. V was clipped by 4 bases and J by 3 bases; unmatched bases: 7. The CDR3 totals 16 residues.

The chain joins TRBV5-1 to TRBJ2-7; TRBD2 is a possible D gene (6 bases). Germline V gene data show CDR1 as SGHRS and CDR2 as YFSETQ. This CDR3 contains 15 residues. Trimming took 4 bases from V and 0 from J, leaving 14 bases between them. The DNA of the CDR3 is TGCGCCAGCAGCCCGGGAGCGCAAGTCTCCTACGAGCAGTACTTC. Translating it yields CASSPGAQVSYEQYF. Filled out from reference TRBV5-1 and TRBJ2-7, the complete variable domain reads KAGVTQTPRYLIKTRGQQVTLSCSPISGHRSVSWYQQTPGQGLQFLFEYFSETQRNKGNFPGRFSGRQFSNSRSEMNVSTLELGDSALYLCASSPGAQVSYEQYFGPGTRLTVT.

The chain joins TRBV11-3 to TRBJ2-7, with a tentative D call TRBD2 (5 bases). This CDR3 has 13 residues. V was pared by 5 bases and J by 6 bases, with 14 bases between. Germline V CDR1 and CDR2: SGHNT, YENEEA. CDR3 in amino acids: CASSIRSGSEQYF. CDR3 bases: TGTGCCAGCAGCATCAGAAGCGGTTCCGAGCAGTACTTC. Full variable domain (outside the CDR3, taken from reference TRBV11-3 and TRBJ2-7): EAGVVQSPRYKIIEKKQPVAFWCNPISGHNTLYWYLQNLGQGPELLIRYENEEAVDDSQLPKDRFSAERLKGVDSTLKIQPAELGDSAVYLCASSIRSGSEQYFGPGTRLTVT.

This clone came up once. V and J are TRBV2 and TRBJ1-1, with a weak D call TRBD1 (6 bases). CDR1 is SNHLY, CDR2 FYNNEI, per germline. The CDR3 is 16 amino acids. The V end was cut by 8 bases, the J end by 0 bases, with 19 bases between. The CDR3 bases are TGTGCCAGCTTAAGTCGCCAGGGGTCCATGAACACTGAAGCTTTCTTT. It encodes CASLSRQGSMNTEAFF. The full variable domain, with the rest looked up from reference TRBV2 and TRBJ1-1, is EPEVTQTPSHQVTQMGQEVILRCVPISNHLYFYWYRQILGQKVEFLVSFYNNEISEKSEIFDDQFSVERPDGSNFTLKIRSTKLEDSAMYFCASLSRQGSMNTEAFFGQGTRLTVV.

J is TRBJ1-4 and V is TRBV18; TRBD1 matches at 8 bases. This CDR3 has 15 amino acids. Per the germline V gene, CDR1 is KGHSH and CDR2 is LQKENI. J lost 3 bases, V lost 2 bases, and 2 bases had no gene match. Written as DNA, the CDR3 is TGTGCCAGCTCACCATCCAGGGGGCCTAATGAAAAACTGTTTTTT. This encodes CASSPSRGPNEKLFF.